This entry concerns a single T cell receptor beta chain. This clonotype was seen once. No antigen is known for it. Base-call qualities are not available, and no considerably larger clone is one nucleotide away. One read represents weak support. The protocol used for the library was 5' RACE. Reads for this sample came from an Illumina HiSeq 2500. A second PCR of roughly 6 to 12 cycles was performed with a sample-barcoded 5' primer and a J-beta primer mix. A unique molecular identifier was introduced onto each TCR beta cDNA molecule by a template-switch 5' adaptor carrying 12 random nucleotides. Each sample yielded at least 2.5 million CDR3-containing paired-end reads. All of the RNA was converted into first-strand cDNA using the Mint cDNA synthesis kit, with a TRBC-specific oligonucleotide serving as the primer. All cDNA was treated with uracil-DNA glycosylase and then went through a first 18-cycle PCR with the universal primers M1SS and BC2_uni_R. In the paper's pipeline: For normalization, 1 million high-quality reads were randomly selected from each sample, with every read carrying a distinct molecular identifier. Reads sharing molecular identifiers were discarded rather than binned into consensus sequences. MiTCR, set to a Q25 quality threshold and the strictest error-elimination algorithm, was used for CDR3 identification, clonotype clustering and error correction. A nonparametric unseen species model with Euler transformation was used to estimate lower-bound total TCR beta diversity. TCRdb trimmed the raw reads at Q25, called clones with MiXCR and kept productive beta chains. Rows with one shared CDR3 protein collapse into an entry with the most common genes and DNA. These V and J calls originate from TCRdb's pipeline instead of the authors' own analysis. For this sample there are about 700,000 distinct CDR3 sequences; 32% appear just once. Of the sample, 15% is held by the ten largest clones.

The data stem from a study of blood T cells in healthy people across ages (dated by TCRdb to between 2014 and 2017). Regarding the research as a whole: In model experiments, template switching captured roughly one uniquely barcoded TCR beta cDNA molecule for every two T cells. To avoid experimental bias, donors of different ages were randomly spread across the sequencing lanes. Using the same blood draw, the study looked at two additional independent replicas of 1 million unique cDNA reads for two donors, one aged 18 to 30 and the other aged 80 or older. The study measured age-related changes in TCR beta repertoire diversity using deep sequencing normalized with unique cDNA molecular identifiers. Donors were grouped into four age groups: young (average approximately 16 years), middle-aged (roughly 37), aged (62) and long-lived (about 90).

Systemically healthy Caucasian individuals from Russia, around 39 in total and aged about 6 to 95 years, were included as donors. Each donor gave ten milliliters of peripheral blood, drawn into EDTA-treated Vacutainer tubes. Ficoll-Paque density-gradient centrifugation was used to isolate PBMCs, with at least 6.5 million per sample. Trizol reagent was used to extract total RNA from the PBMCs, yielding at least 5 micrograms per sample. For every donor, flow cytometry on a PBMC aliquot measured the percentage of naive CD45RAhigh/CD27high T cells. The paper as a whole reports these results and caveats: Bulk unsorted PBMC profiling prevented conclusive comparison of naive and antigen-experienced compartments. Compared with the aged group, more naive CD4+ T cells, fewer expanded clones and increased TCR diversity were shown by the long-lived group, suggesting age selection. The CMV infection status of donors was not known, potentially confounding age-related changes in expanded clonotypes. There was a strong correlation between observed TCR beta diversity and the percentage of naive T cells measured by flow cytometry. Estimates of total diversity from one million sequenced T cells were regarded as lower bounds and underestimates. Observed TCR beta diversity per million T cells fell roughly linearly with age, and a significant reduction was already apparent by age around 40.

This TCR was recovered from a woman of 80 years or more in good health. Donor details come from another sample of the same person, matched by shared clones. Sequenced sample: blood.

DNA sequence: TGCAGTGTTTTACTCAGGGATTACGAGCAGTACTTC. The resulting protein is CSVLLRDYEQYF. The chain is made from TRBV29-1 and TRBJ2-7; a weak D assignment points to TRBD1 (5 bases agree). Counted from cysteine to phenylalanine, this CDR3 has 12 amino acids. Only the CDR3 DNA is retained, 36 bases long and in frame from the first base. CDR1 and CDR2 (SQVTM, ANQGSEA) derive from the germline V gene.